Following are 13 T cell receptor beta chains from one sample sequenced in a study of cytomegalovirus exposure and HLA in healthy donors. The PCR contained 60 Vbeta and 13 Jbeta primers. Generated by immunoSEQ multiplex PCR, the TCRdb table keeps only in-frame clones and is missing some. In the table there are 110,000 to 150,000 clones, around 10% of which are singletons. The sample consisted of PBMCs. Receptor source: a man aged 45 to 65 in good health and CMV-seronegative.

This clone was found a few times. CDR3 DNA sequence: TGTGCCAGTAGGGGGGGACAGGGGGCCGTTCGGAATCAGCCCCAGCATTTT. Amino acids: CASRGGQGAVRNQPQHF. V and J are TRBV19 and TRBJ1-5; 12 bases fit TRBD1. Per the germline V gene, CDR1 is LNHDA and CDR2 is SQIVND (reference sequence). The CDR3 is 17 amino acids. Trimming took 6 bases from V and 4 from J; bases not matched to a gene: 10.

This clone was counted between two and nine times. The chain couples TRBV9 to TRBJ1-1, with 8 bases aligning to TRBD1. V was clipped by 2 bases and J by 1 base; unmatched bases: 4. Per the germline V gene, CDR1 is SGDLS and CDR2 is YYNGEE. The CDR3 extends over 15 amino acids. The CDR3 is CASSVYGQGNTEAFF. The CDR3 region has the DNA TGTGCCAGCAGCGTCTACGGACAGGGGAACACTGAAGCTTTCTTT.

This clone was detected a few times. This chain connects TRBV7-3 to TRBJ2-1; D not resolved. Trimming cost V 0 bases and J 2 bases, with 8 bases left between them. The CDR3 length is 15 residues. Germline CDR1 is SGHTA and CDR2 is FQGTGA. The chain's CDR3 is CASSLTSLAYNEQFF. The DNA of the CDR3 is TGTGCCAGCAGCTTAACATCCTTAGCCTACAATGAGCAGTTCTTC.

V and J are TRBV5-6 and TRBJ1-3; possibly TRBD1 for D (5 bases). The CDR3 is made up of 16 amino acids. Germline-derived CDR1 and CDR2 are SGHDT and YYEEEE. V shed 8 bases and J shed 0 bases, with 18 bases lying between them. The CDR3 DNA follows: TGTGCCAGTATCAGATCAGAAGACAGCTCTGGAAACACCATATATTTT. Amino acid sequence: CASIRSEDSSGNTIYF. Full variable domain (remainder filled in from reference TRBV5-6 and TRBJ1-3): DAGVTQSPTHLIKTRGQQVTLRCSPKSGHDTVSWYQQALGQGPQFIFQYYEEEERQRGNFPDRFSGHQFPNYSSELNVNALLLGDSALYLCASIRSEDSSGNTIYFGEGSWLTVV.

The V and J genes are TRBV15 and TRBJ1-1, with D possibly TRBD1 on 5 matching bases. V lost 8 bases to trimming and J lost 6 bases, with 16 bases between them. Germline V lookup: CDR1 LNHNV, CDR2 YYDKDF (reference sequence). CDR3 length equals 13 residues. The CDR3 loop is CATLGRGGAEAFF. The DNA for the CDR3 is TGTGCCACCCTCGGTAGGGGCGGCGCTGAAGCTTTCTTT.

V and J are TRBV28 and TRBJ1-2; the D gene is possibly TRBD1 (6 bases). V was shortened by 3 bases and J by 8 bases, with 16 bases between the two germline ends. Germline V lookup: CDR1 MDHEN, CDR2 SYDVKM. This CDR3 has 14 residues. CDR3 sequence (DNA): TGTGCCAGCAGTTTGTCCCACACAGGGTCCGGCTACACCTTC. Amino acid sequence: CASSLSHTGSGYTF.

In its sample, this clone was seen a few times. This chain joins TRBV5-8 and TRBJ2-4; 12 positions match TRBD2. The J segment lost 8 bases and the V segment lost 4 bases, leaving 7 bases of the junction unmatched. CDR1 SGHTS and CDR2 YDEGEE come from the germline V gene. The CDR3 runs to 15 residues. CDR3 DNA sequence: TGTGCCAGCAGCCCCCGACTAGCGGGAGATGACATTCAGTACTTC. Protein sequence: CASSPRLAGDDIQYF.

This rearrangement joins TRBV27 to TRBJ1-1, with TRBD1 as a possible D gene (5 bases). The CDR3 contains 14 residues. Germline loops: CDR1 MNHEY, CDR2 SMNVEV (reference sequence). Deletions cut 4 bases from V and 1 base from J, with 10 bases between. CDR3 region: CASSSGHRNTEAFF. The CDR3 DNA reads TGTGCCAGCAGTTCTGGACACCGGAACACTGAAGCTTTCTTT.

This rearrangement joins TRBV7-9 to TRBJ2-2; 8 positions match TRBD2. Germline V gene data show CDR1 as SEHNR and CDR2 as FQNEAQ (reference sequence). V was clipped by 1 base and J by 0 bases; unmatched bases: 1. CDR3 length: 16 residues. As DNA, the CDR3 is TGTGCCAGCAGCTTAGTGGGACTAGCGAACACCGGGGAGCTGTTTTTT. Amino acid sequence: CASSLVGLANTGELFF.

In regard to this clone: The sample has other DNA sequences that encode this CDR3 too. The chain carries TRBV5-4 and TRBJ2-7, with TRBD1 matching over 12 bases. Germline CDR1 and CDR2: SGHNT and YYREEE (reference sequence). J gave up 9 bases and V 4 bases, and 11 bases lay outside the gene matches. The CDR3 totals 15 residues. The DNA of the CDR3 is TGTGCCAGCAGCGCAAAGGGGACAGGGGGCTGGGGGCAGTACTTC. Its protein is CASSAKGTGGWGQYF.

The rearrangement joins TRBV2 to TRBJ1-4; TRBD1 aligns across 7 bases. J gave up 0 bases and V 6 bases, and 1 base lay outside the gene matches. CDR1 is SNHLY, CDR2 FYNNEI, per germline. The CDR3 spans 14 residues. The CDR3, as DNA: TGTGCCAGCAGAGGACAGGCAACTAATGAAAAACTGTTTTTT. It yields the protein CASRGQATNEKLFF. Combining the CDR3 with reference TRBV2 and TRBJ1-4 gives the whole variable domain EPEVTQTPSHQVTQMGQEVILRCVPISNHLYFYWYRQILGQKVEFLVSFYNNEISEKSEIFDDQFSVERPDGSNFTLKIRSTKLEDSAMYFCASRGQATNEKLFFGSGTQLSVL.

This clone was seen more than once but under ten times. The chain uses TRBV30 and TRBJ1-1, with a weak D call TRBD1 (5 bases). The CDR3 loop spans 13 amino acids. Per germline, CDR1 GTSNPN and CDR2 SVGIG (reference sequence). V lost 4 bases, J lost 3 bases, and 12 bases lay in between. Written as DNA, the CDR3 is TGTGCCTGGACGGGAGGGGAGGACACTGAAGCTTTCTTT. It encodes CAWTGGEDTEAFF.

This clone came up a few times. The rearrangement uses TRBV2 and TRBJ1-6; 7 bases line up with TRBD1. The CDR3 spans 15 residues. Losses at the gene ends were 5 bases for V and 7 bases for J; bases not matched to a gene: 8. Germline V gene lookup returns CDR1 SNHLY and CDR2 FYNNEI. CDR3 DNA: TGTGCCAGCAGTCCTGCGGGACAGAGGAATTCACCCCTCCACTTT. It codes for CASSPAGQRNSPLHF.